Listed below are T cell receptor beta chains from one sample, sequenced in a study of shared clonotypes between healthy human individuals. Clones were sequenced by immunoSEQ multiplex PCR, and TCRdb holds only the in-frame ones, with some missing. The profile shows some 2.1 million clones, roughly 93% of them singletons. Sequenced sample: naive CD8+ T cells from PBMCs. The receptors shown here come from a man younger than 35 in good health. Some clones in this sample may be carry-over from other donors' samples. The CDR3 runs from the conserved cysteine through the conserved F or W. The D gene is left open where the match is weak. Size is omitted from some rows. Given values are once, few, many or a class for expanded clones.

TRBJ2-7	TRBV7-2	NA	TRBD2	CASSADGTSGTYYEQYF	TGTGCCAGCAGCGCAGACGGGACTAGCGGAACCTACTACGAGCAGTACTTC
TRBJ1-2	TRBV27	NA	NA	CASTTLGQGNGYTF	TGTGCCAGCACCACCCTTGGGCAGGGGAATGGCTACACCTTC
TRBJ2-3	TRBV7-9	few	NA	CASSLVGDTQYF	TGTGCCAGCAGCTTAGTAGGAGATACGCAGTATTTT
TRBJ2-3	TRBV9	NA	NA	CASSSSRRASTDTQYF	TGTGCCAGCAGCTCCTCCAGAAGGGCGAGCACAGATACGCAGTATTTT
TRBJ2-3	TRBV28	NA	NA	CASSRLPSSSTDTQYF	TGTGCCAGCAGTCGGCTCCCTTCTTCTAGCACAGATACGCAGTATTTT
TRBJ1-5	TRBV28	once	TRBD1	CASNPKTGGRQPQHF	TGTGCCAGCAATCCCAAGACAGGGGGAAGGCAGCCCCAGCATTTT
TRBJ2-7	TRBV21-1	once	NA	CASSKARDCNYEQYF	TGTGCCAGCAGCAAAGCACGGGACTGCAACTACGAGCAGTACTTC
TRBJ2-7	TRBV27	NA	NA	CASSFGQGHYEQYF	TGTGCCAGCAGTTTCGGGCAGGGACACTACGAGCAGTACTTC
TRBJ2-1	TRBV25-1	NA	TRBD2	CASSESGGYNEQFF	TGTGCCAGCAGTGAATCGGGGGGATACAATGAGCAGTTCTTC
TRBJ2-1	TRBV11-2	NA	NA	CASSLVVPGEQFF	TGTGCCAGCAGCTTAGTGGTGCCCGGTGAGCAGTTCTTC
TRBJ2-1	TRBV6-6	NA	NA	CASSSPGLTSGNEQFF	TGTGCCAGCAGTTCACCGGGTCTCACGTCGGGCAATGAGCAGTTCTTC
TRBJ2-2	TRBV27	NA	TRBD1	CASSSEGQGATGELFF	TGTGCCAGCAGTTCAGAGGGACAGGGGGCCACCGGGGAGCTGTTTTTT
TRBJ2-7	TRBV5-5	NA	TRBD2	CASSLTSGSYEQYF	TGTGCCAGCAGCTTGACTAGCGGCTCCTACGAGCAGTACTTC
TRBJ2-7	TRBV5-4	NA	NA	CASSLVRGVASEQYF	TGTGCCAGCAGCTTGGTCAGAGGGGTAGCGAGTGAGCAGTACTTC
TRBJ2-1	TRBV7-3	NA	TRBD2	CASSFGGIAGGRKQFF	TGTGCCAGCAGCTTCGGGGGAATAGCGGGAGGGCGTAAGCAGTTCTTC
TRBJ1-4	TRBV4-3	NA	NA	CASSQDSSGAATNEKLFF	TGCGCCAGCAGCCAAGATTCTTCTGGGGCTGCAACTAATGAAAAACTGTTTTTT
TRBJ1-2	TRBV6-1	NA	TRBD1	CASSEGFGGTGGNYGYTF	TGTGCCAGCAGTGAAGGGTTTGGCGGGACAGGTGGGAACTATGGCTACACCTTC
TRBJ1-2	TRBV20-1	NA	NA	CNGRGRHGYTF	TGCAACGGGCGGGGAAGACATGGCTACACCTTC
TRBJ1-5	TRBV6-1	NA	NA	CASAETHRANQPQHF	TGTGCCAGCGCCGAGACTCACAGGGCCAATCAGCCCCAGCATTTT
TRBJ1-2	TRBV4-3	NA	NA	CASSQDPYYGYTF	TGCGCCAGCAGCCAAGACCCCTACTATGGCTACACCTTC
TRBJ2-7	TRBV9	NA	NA	CASSFPRDSPSYEQYF	TGTGCCAGCAGCTTCCCCCGGGACTCCCCCTCCTACGAGCAGTACTTC
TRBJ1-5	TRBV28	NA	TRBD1	CASSNLITGVSNQPQHF	TGTGCCAGCAGTAACCTTATAACAGGGGTTAGCAATCAGCCCCAGCATTTT
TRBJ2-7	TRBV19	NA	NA	CASSIEAEPYEQYF	TGTGCCAGTAGTATAGAGGCGGAACCCTACGAGCAGTACTTC
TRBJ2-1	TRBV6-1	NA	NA	CASSAGLAYNEQFF	TGTGCCAGCAGTGCCGGGCTAGCGTACAATGAGCAGTTCTTC
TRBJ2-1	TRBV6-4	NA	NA	CASSAGSSSYNEQFF	TGTGCCAGCAGTGCAGGGAGCTCCTCCTACAATGAGCAGTTCTTC
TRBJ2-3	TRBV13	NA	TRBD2	CASSSRLLAHTDTQYF	TGTGCCAGCAGCTCCCGGTTACTAGCGCACACAGATACGCAGTATTTT
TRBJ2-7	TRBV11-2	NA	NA	CASSFSGNYEQYF	TGTGCCAGCAGCTTTTCGGGGAACTACGAGCAGTACTTC
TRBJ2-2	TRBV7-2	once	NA	CASSLLGERTGELFF	TGTGCCAGCAGCTTGCTCGGGGAGAGGACCGGGGAGCTGTTTTTT
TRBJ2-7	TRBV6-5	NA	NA	CASSYSSGQETYEQYF	TGTGCCAGCAGTTACTCCTCGGGACAAGAAACCTACGAGCAGTACTTC
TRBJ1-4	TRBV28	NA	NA	CASSLSGQTNEKLFF	TGTGCCAGCAGTTTATCGGGACAAACTAATGAAAAACTGTTTTTT
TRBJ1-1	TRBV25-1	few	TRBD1	CASSQGANTEAFF	TGTGCCAGCAGTCAGGGGGCAAACACTGAAGCTTTCTTT
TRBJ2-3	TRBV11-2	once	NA	CASSLVYPTDTQYF	TGTGCCAGCAGCTTGGTCTACCCCACAGATACGCAGTATTTT
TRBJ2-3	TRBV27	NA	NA	CASSLSWRNTDTQYF	TGTGCCAGCAGTTTAAGCTGGAGGAACACAGATACGCAGTATTTT
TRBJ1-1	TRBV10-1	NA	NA	CASSESRGFNTEAFF	TGCGCCAGCAGTGAGTCGAGAGGGTTTAACACTGAAGCTTTCTTT
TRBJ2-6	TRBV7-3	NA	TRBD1	CASSATKSGGLPGANVLTF	TGTGCCAGCAGCGCGACTAAATCAGGGGGCTTGCCTGGGGCCAACGTCCTGACTTTC
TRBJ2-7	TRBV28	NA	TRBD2	CASASGGIYLLEQYF	TGTGCCAGCGCCTCGGGGGGGATCTACCTCTTAGAGCAGTACTTC
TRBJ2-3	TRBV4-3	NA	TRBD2	CASSLGLAGASRTDTQYF	TGCGCCAGCAGCCTCGGACTAGCGGGAGCGTCGAGGACAGATACGCAGTATTTT
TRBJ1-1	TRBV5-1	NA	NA	CASSSGPRNTEAFF	TGCGCCAGCAGCTCGGGACCGCGAAACACTGAAGCTTTCTTT
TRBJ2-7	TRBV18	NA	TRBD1	CASSPRDRGAYEQYF	TGTGCCAGCTCACCCCGGGACAGGGGCGCCTACGAGCAGTACTTC